The present T cell receptor (beta chain) was sequenced within a study of blood T cell repertoires in COVID-19. Across the whole study: COVID-19 samples, acute and convalescent, were from the United States, Italy and Spain. The cDNA or gDNA used as material had been derived from T cells, B-cell-depleted T cells, or PBMCs.

This clone was picked up a small number of times. Original processing notes: By means of reference gene primer amplification, nucleated cell counts were estimated. The protocol was immunoSEQ multiplex PCR, while the TCRdb copy is restricted to in-frame clones and leaves out a portion. V, J and clone size are taken as reported in that table, and D and trimming were inferred from the DNA itself. The sample yields approximately 130,000 clones, approximately 90% seen once. Germline-derived CDR1 and CDR2 are MGHRA and YSYEKL. V trimming: 1 base; J trimming: 4 bases; junction bases outside the gene matches: 8. The CDR3 loop spans 17 amino acids.

The origin of this receptor is a man aged 50 to 59 with acute or convalescent COVID-19. The specimen sequenced was peripheral blood. The chain employs TRBV4-1 and TRBJ2-2, with 8 bases matching TRBD1. The chain's CDR3 is CASSQVNAGGITGELFF. As DNA, the CDR3 is TGCGCCAGCAGCCAAGTCAATGCAGGGGGCATCACCGGGGAGCTGTTTTTT.